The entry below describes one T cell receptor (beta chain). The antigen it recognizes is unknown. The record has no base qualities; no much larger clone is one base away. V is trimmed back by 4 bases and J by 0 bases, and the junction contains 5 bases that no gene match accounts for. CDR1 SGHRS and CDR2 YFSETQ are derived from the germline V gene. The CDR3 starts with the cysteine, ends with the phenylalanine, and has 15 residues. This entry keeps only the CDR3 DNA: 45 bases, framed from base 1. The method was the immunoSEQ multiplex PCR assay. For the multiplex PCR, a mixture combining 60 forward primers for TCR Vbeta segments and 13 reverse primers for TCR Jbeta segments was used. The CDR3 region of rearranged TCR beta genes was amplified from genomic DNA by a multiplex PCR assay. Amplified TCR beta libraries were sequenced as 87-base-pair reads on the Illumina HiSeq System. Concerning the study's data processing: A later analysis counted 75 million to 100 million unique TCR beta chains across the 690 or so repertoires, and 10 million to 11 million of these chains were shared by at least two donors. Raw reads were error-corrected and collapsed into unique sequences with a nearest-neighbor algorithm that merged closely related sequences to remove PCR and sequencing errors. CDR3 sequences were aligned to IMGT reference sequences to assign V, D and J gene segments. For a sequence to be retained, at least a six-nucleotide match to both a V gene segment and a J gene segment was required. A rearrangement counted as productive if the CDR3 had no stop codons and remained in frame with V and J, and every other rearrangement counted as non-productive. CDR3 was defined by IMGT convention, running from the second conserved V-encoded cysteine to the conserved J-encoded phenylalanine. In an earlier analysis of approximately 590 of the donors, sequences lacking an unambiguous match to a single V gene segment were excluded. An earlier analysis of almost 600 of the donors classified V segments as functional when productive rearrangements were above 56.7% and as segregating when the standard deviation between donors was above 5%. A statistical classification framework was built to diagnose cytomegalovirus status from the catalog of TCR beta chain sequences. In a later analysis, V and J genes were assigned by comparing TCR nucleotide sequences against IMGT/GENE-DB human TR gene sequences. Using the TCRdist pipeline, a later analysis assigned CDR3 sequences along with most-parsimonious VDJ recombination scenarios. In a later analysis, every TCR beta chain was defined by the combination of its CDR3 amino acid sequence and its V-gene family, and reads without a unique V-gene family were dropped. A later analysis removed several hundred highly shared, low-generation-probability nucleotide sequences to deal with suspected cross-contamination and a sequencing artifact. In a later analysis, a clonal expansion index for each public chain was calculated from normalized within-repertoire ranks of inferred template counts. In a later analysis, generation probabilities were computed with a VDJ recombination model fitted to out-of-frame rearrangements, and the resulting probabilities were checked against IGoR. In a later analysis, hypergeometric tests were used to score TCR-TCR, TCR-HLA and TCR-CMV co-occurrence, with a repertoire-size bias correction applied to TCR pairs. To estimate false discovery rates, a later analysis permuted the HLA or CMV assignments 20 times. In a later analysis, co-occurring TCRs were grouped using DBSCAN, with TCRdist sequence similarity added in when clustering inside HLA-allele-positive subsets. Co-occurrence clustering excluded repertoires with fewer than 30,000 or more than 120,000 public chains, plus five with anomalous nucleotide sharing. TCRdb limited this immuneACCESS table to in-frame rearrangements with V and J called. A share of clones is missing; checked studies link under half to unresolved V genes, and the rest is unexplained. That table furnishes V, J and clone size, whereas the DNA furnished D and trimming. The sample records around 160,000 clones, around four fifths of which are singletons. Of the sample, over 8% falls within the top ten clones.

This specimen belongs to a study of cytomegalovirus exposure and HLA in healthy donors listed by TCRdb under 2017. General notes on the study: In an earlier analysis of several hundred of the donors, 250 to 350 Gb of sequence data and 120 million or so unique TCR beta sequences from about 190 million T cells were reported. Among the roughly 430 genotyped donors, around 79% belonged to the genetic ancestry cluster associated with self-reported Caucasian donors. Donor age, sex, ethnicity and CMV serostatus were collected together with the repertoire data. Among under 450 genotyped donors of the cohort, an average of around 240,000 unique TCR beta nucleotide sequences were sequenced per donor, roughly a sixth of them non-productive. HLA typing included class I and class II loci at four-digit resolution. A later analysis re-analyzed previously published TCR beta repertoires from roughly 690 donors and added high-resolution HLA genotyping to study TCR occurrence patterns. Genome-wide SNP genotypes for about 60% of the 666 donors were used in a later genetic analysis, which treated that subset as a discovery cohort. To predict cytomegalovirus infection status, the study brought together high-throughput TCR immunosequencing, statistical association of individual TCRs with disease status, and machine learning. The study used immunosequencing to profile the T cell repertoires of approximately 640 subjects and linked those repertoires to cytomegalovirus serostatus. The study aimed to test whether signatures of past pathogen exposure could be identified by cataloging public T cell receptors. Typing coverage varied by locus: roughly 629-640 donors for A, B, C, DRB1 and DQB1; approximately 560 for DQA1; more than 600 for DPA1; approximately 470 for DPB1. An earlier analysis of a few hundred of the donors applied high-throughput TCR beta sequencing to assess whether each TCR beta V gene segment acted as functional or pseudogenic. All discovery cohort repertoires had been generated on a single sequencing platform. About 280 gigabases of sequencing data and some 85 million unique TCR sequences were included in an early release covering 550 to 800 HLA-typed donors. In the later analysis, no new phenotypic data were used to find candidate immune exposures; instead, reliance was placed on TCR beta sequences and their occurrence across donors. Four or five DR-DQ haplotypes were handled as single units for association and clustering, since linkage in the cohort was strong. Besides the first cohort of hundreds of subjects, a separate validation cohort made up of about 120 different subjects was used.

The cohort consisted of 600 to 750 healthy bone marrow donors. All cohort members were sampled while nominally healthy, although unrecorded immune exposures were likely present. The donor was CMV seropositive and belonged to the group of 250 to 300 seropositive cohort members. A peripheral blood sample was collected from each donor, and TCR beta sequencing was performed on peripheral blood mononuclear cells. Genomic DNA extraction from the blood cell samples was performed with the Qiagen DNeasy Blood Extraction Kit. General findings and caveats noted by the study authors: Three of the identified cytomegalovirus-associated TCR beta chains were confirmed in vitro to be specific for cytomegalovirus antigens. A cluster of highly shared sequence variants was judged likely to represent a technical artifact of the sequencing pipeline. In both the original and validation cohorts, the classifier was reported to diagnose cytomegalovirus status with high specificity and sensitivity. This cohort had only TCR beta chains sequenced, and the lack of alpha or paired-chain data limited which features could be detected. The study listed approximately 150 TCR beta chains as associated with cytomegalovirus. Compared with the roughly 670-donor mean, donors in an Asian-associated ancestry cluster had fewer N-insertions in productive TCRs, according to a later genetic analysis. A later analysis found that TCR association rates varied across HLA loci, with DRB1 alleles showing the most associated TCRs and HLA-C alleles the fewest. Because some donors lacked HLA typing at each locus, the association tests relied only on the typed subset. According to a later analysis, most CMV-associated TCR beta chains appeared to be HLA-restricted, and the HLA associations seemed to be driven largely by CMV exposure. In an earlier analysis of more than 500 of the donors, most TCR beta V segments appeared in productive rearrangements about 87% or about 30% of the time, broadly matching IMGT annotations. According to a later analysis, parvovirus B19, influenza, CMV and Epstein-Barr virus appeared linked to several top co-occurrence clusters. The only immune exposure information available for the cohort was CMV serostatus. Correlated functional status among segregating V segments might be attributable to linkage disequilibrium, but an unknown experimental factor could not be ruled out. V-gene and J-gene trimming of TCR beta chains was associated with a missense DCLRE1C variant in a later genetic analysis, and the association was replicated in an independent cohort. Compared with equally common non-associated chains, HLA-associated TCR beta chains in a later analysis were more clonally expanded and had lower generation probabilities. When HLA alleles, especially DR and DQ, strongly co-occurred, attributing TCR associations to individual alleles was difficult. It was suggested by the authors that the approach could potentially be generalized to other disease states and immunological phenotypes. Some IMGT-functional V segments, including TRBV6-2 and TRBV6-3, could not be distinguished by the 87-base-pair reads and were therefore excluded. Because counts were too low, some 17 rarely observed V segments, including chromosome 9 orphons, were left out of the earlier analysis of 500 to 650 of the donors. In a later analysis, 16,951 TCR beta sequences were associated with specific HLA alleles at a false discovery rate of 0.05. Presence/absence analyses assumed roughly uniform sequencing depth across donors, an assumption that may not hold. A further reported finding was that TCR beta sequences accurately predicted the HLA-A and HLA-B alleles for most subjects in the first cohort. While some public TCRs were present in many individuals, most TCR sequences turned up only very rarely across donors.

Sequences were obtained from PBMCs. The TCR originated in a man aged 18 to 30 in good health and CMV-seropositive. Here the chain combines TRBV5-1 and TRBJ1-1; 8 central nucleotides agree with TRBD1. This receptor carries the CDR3 CASSPWTGMNTEAFF. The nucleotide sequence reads TGCGCCAGCAGCCCCTGGACAGGGATGAACACTGAAGCTTTCTTT.